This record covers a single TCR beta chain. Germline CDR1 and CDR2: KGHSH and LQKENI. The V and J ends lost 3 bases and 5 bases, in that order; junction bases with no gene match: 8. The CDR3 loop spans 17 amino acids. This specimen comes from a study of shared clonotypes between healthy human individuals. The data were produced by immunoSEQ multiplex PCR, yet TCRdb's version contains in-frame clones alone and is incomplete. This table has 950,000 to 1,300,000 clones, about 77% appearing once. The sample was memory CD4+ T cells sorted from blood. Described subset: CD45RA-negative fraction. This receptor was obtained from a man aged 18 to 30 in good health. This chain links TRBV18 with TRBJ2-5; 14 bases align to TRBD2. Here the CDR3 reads CASSPLGLAGDVETQYF. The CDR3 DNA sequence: TGTGCCAGCTCACCGCTGGGACTAGCGGGAGATGTGGAGACCCAGTACTTC.